The 26 T cell receptor beta chains reported below all come from one sample, sequenced in a study of blood T cell repertoires in COVID-19. Using immunoSEQ multiplex PCR, the repertoire was profiled, and TCRdb retains in-frame clones only, with some absent. The sample has 200,000 to 300,000 clones, approximately 90% seen once. Source material: PBMCs or T cells enriched from blood (not recorded which). The receptors originated from a woman aged 25 to 39 with acute COVID-19.

The chain links TRBV5-5 to TRBJ1-5, with 9 nucleotides matching TRBD1. Losses at the gene ends were 4 bases for V and 6 bases for J; bases not matched to a gene: 8. CDR3 size: 15 residues. CDR1 is SGHKS, CDR2 YYEKEE, per germline (reference sequence). CDR3 region: CASSLTGGEGQPQHF. The CDR3 DNA follows: TGTGCCAGCAGCCTTACAGGGGGCGAGGGTCAGCCCCAGCATTTT.

The chain is built from TRBV2 and TRBJ1-2; no reliable D call. V dropped 6 bases and J dropped 10 bases, with 12 bases sitting between them. Germline loops: CDR1 SNHLY, CDR2 FYNNEI. The CDR3 runs 11 residues. CDR3 nucleotide sequence: TGTGCCAGCAGCAACCTAGGAGACTACACCTTC. Translating gives CASSNLGDYTF.

The sample holds one count of this clone. The chain links TRBV6-1 to TRBJ2-7; possible D gene TRBD1, 5 bases. The CDR3 is 15 residues long. CDR1 and CDR2 (germline): MNHNS, SASEGT. With 2 bases removed from V and 0 bases from J, the gap between germline ends came to 11 bases. CDR3 amino acids: CASSEQGLTSYEQYF. In DNA, the CDR3 is TGTGCCAGCAGTGAACAGGGTCTTACCTCCTACGAGCAGTACTTC.

This chain uses TRBV5-5 with TRBJ1-4; D gene ambiguous. This CDR3 comprises 14 residues. Trimming took 5 bases from V and 0 from J, leaving 8 bases between them. CDR1 and CDR2 (germline): SGHKS, YYEKEE (reference sequence). CDR3: CASSRTATNEKLFF. CDR3 nucleotide sequence: TGTGCCAGCAGTCGAACAGCAACTAATGAAAAACTGTTTTTT.

The chain uses TRBV5-4 and TRBJ2-1; 7 positions agree with TRBD2. This CDR3 is 15 amino acids long. The V and J ends lost 4 bases and 4 bases, in that order; junction bases with no gene match: 8. Germline V gene lookup returns CDR1 SGHNT and CDR2 YYREEE (reference sequence). The CDR3 DNA sequence: TGTGCCAGCAGCCCCACTAGCGCGGATTACAATGAGCAGTTCTTC. This encodes CASSPTSADYNEQFF.

The chain is built from TRBV6-5 and TRBJ2-7, with TRBD1 as a possible D gene (6 bases). Trimming took off 6 bases at V and 3 bases at J, with 9 bases between the two ends. This CDR3 spans 12 amino acids. Germline CDR1 and CDR2: MNHEY and SVGAGI. CDR3 loop: CASSRDNYEQYF. Here the CDR3 DNA reads TGTGCCAGCAGCCGGGACAACTACGAGCAGTACTTC.

This sequence joins TRBV11-2 and TRBJ1-2; 7 bases match TRBD1. CDR1 is SGHAT, CDR2 FQNNGV, per germline. This CDR3 is built from 15 residues. The trim removed 6 bases at V and 2 bases at J, leaving 9 bases unmatched. CDR3 residues: CASRRIRDSNYGYTF. The CDR3 DNA follows: TGTGCCAGCAGAAGAATCCGGGACAGCAACTATGGCTACACCTTC.

The rearrangement joins TRBV15 to TRBJ2-7, with D tentatively TRBD2 (7 bases). This CDR3 contains 13 residues. Germline CDR1 reads LNHNV; CDR2 reads YYDKDF (reference sequence). The V end was cut by 7 bases, the J end by 2 bases, with 12 bases between. The DNA for the CDR3 is TGTGCCACCAAGGCGGGGGCCACCTACGAGCAGTACTTC. This codes for CATKAGATYEQYF.

This chain's CDR3 is CASSVGAAGEYEQYF. The CDR3 nucleotides read TGTGCCAGCAGCGTAGGTGCCGCCGGGGAGTACGAGCAGTACTTC. The V gene is TRBV9, the J gene TRBJ2-7; D perhaps matches TRBD2 (5 bases). The germline gives CDR1 SGDLS, CDR2 YYNGEE. This CDR3 contains 15 residues. The ends were cut back, 0 bases at V and 4 bases at J, with 14 bases in the middle. Full variable domain (rest looked up from reference TRBV9 and TRBJ2-7): DSGVTQTPKHLITATGQRVTLRCSPRSGDLSVYWYQQSLDQGLQFLIQYYNGEERAKGNILERFSAQQFPDLHSELNLSSLELGDSALYFCASSVGAAGEYEQYFGPGTRLTVT.

The count of this clone is one. V usage is TRBV18 and J usage is TRBJ2-5; TRBD1 is a possible D gene (6 bases). Germline V gene data show CDR1 as KGHSH and CDR2 as LQKENI. V lost 3 bases to trimming and J lost 2 bases, with 10 bases between them. The CDR3 extends over 14 amino acids. The CDR3 sequence: CASSPGQTQETQYF. For the CDR3, the DNA is TGTGCCAGCTCACCCGGACAGACTCAAGAGACCCAGTACTTC.

This sequence joins TRBV12-5 and TRBJ1-6; 7 bases agree with TRBD1. The junction had 6 bases not matched to a gene; V was cut back by 3 bases and J by 7 bases. Germline assignment: CDR1 LGHNT and CDR2 FRNRAP. The CDR3 runs 15 residues. In DNA form, the CDR3 reads TGTGCTAGTGGTTTAGGGGGACAGATAAATTCACCCCTCCACTTT. Translated: CASGLGGQINSPLHF.

This clone appeared a single time. This chain uses TRBV7-8 with TRBJ2-5, with D hard to call. The germline CDR1 and CDR2 sequences are SGHVS and FQNEAQ. The CDR3 loop spans 12 amino acids. Between the trimmed V and J ends, which lost 1 base and 5 bases, there was a span of 5 bases. The CDR3 protein is CASSLVSETQYF. CDR3 nucleotides: TGTGCCAGCAGCTTAGTGTCTGAGACCCAGTACTTC.

V usage is TRBV18 and J usage is TRBJ2-7; maybe TRBD1 (6 bases). V shed 2 bases and J shed 1 base, with 12 bases lying between them. Germline V CDR1 and CDR2: KGHSH, LQKENI. The CDR3 extends over 15 amino acids. CDR3 nucleotide sequence: TGTGCCAGCTCACCAGGGGGCACATTGTCCTACGAGCAGTACTTC. Amino acids: CASSPGGTLSYEQYF.

The rearrangement links TRBV2 to TRBJ2-7, with 9 bases identical to TRBD1. The length of the CDR3 is 16 residues. CDR1 and CDR2 (germline): SNHLY, FYNNEI. With V trimmed by 6 bases and J by 5 bases, 14 bases remained unmatched. The chain's CDR3 is CASRARGTGSWDEQYF. CDR3 DNA: TGTGCCAGCAGAGCCCGCGGGACAGGGAGTTGGGACGAGCAGTACTTC.

The chain employs TRBV2 and TRBJ1-6; D gene uncertain. The CDR3 runs 14 residues. Germline lookup yields CDR1 SNHLY and CDR2 FYNNEI. The V end lost 8 bases, the J end lost 2 bases, and 10 bases lay between the germline ends. CDR3 nucleotides: TGTGCCAGCGAAGAGGAGGCCTATAATTCACCCCTCCACTTT. Its translation: CASEEEAYNSPLHF.

In DNA form, the CDR3 reads TGTGCCATCAGTGAGTCAGGGGGGAACACTGAAGCTTTCTTT. Its protein product is CAISESGGNTEAFF. The chain uses TRBV10-3 and TRBJ1-1, with D maybe TRBD1 (6 bases). The germline V and J ends were trimmed by 0 bases and 1 base, with 6 bases remaining between them. Germline lookup yields CDR1 ENHRY and CDR2 SYGVKD. CDR3 length equals 14 residues.

This clone came up a few times. This chain uses TRBV6-5 with TRBJ1-1; D uncertain. Germline CDR1 reads MNHEY; CDR2 reads SVGAGI. Trimming pared 9 bases from V and 4 bases from J, leaving 15 bases between. This CDR3 has 13 amino acids. The CDR3 sequence is CASPQPGSTEAFF. DNA of the CDR3: TGTGCCAGTCCTCAGCCTGGGAGCACTGAAGCTTTCTTT.

The rearrangement links TRBV3-1 (or the pseudogene TRBV3-2) to TRBJ2-5; D is perhaps TRBD1 (5 bases). V was trimmed by 1 base and J by 0 bases, leaving 9 bases between them. The CDR3 runs 15 residues. Germline V lookup: CDR1 LGHDT, CDR2 YNNKEL (reference sequence). The CDR3 sequence: CASSQGGLDQETQYF. The CDR3 coding sequence is TGTGCCAGCAGCCAAGGGGGCTTGGACCAAGAGACCCAGTACTTC.

This chain uses TRBV14 with TRBJ2-5; possible D gene TRBD2, 6 bases. The CDR3 totals 16 residues. V dropped 4 bases and J dropped 7 bases, with 22 bases sitting between them. Germline V gives CDR1 SGHDN, CDR2 FVKESK. The CDR3 protein is CASSRSGTPLTRTQYF. CDR3 DNA sequence: TGTGCCAGCAGCCGATCCGGGACTCCCTTAACAAGGACCCAGTACTTC.

In its sample, this clone was seen a few times. This chain joins TRBV25-1 and TRBJ1-6; possibly TRBD1 for D (6 bases). V lost 2 bases and J 6 bases, leaving 14 bases between the germline ends. Germline lookup yields CDR1 MGHDK and CDR2 SYGVNS. This CDR3 contains 16 residues. The CDR3 protein is CASSERGGSVNSPLHF. The CDR3 coding sequence is TGTGCCAGCAGTGAAAGGGGGGGTTCAGTTAATTCACCCCTCCACTTT.

This chain links TRBV9 with TRBJ2-1, with TRBD2 identical over 8 bases. Germline V gene sequence: CDR1 SGDLS, CDR2 YYNGEE. V shed 4 bases, J shed 3 bases, and the junction held 9 bases outside the gene matches. The CDR3 has 16 residues. The CDR3 here is CASSPGGAFGYNEQFF. CDR3 sequence (DNA): TGTGCCAGCAGCCCCGGGGGGGCATTCGGCTACAATGAGCAGTTCTTC.

The chain uses TRBV5-6 and TRBJ2-7, with D uncertain. Germline V CDR1 and CDR2: SGHDT, YYEEEE. Deletions cut 3 bases from V and 2 bases from J, with 15 bases between. The CDR3 runs 15 residues. Written as DNA, the CDR3 is TGTGCCAGCAGCTCGTCGTGCGGAACTACCTACGAGCAGTACTTC. This translates into CASSSSCGTTYEQYF.

The V gene is TRBV23-1, the J gene TRBJ1-4; possibly TRBD1 for D (6 bases). TRBV23-1 is marked as an open reading frame, function uncertain. The CDR3 is 13 amino acids. Deletions cut 9 bases from V and 4 bases from J, with 12 bases between. The CDR3 sequence is CARYRALNEKLFF. In DNA, the CDR3 is TGCGCCAGATACAGGGCCCTTAATGAAAAACTGTTTTTT.

The V call is TRBV14, the J call TRBJ1-1; tentatively, D is TRBD1 (5 bases). The V gene lost 1 base and the J gene lost 5 bases, with 8 bases spanning the gap. Germline V gene sequence: CDR1 SGHDN, CDR2 FVKESK. There are 13 residues in the CDR3. CDR3 coding DNA: TGTGCCAGCAGCCAAGTTGCAGGGACTGAAGCTTTCTTT. Amino acids: CASSQVAGTEAFF.

The V gene is TRBV5-6, the J gene TRBJ2-5; 11 bases match TRBD2. With V trimmed by 5 bases and J by 4 bases, 4 bases remained unmatched. This CDR3 is 14 amino acids long. Germline values: CDR1 SGHDT, CDR2 YYEEEE. In DNA form, the CDR3 reads TGTGCCAGCAGAGTAGCGGGGGGGCCAGAGACCCAGTACTTC. Encoded protein: CASRVAGGPETQYF.

This chain uses TRBV29-1 with TRBJ1-2; TRBD1 might be the D (5 bases). The CDR3 consists of 12 residues. The V and J ends lost 2 bases and 5 bases respectively, with 9 bases between them. Germline loops: CDR1 SQVTM, CDR2 ANQGSEA. The CDR3 DNA sequence: TGCAGCGTTGAATGGGGGGATTATGGCTACACCTTC. Amino acid sequence: CSVEWGDYGYTF.